Presented here are 28 T cell receptor beta chains from one specimen sequenced in a study of cytomegalovirus exposure and HLA in healthy donors. The PCR was carried out with 60 Vbeta primers and 13 Jbeta primers. Assay: immunoSEQ multiplex PCR; the TCRdb copy retains only in-frame clones and omits some. The data show about 200,000 clones, 86% seen once. Material: PBMCs. Receptors were obtained from a woman aged 30 to 39 in good health and CMV-seronegative.

The V gene is TRBV9, the J gene TRBJ1-1; D possibly corresponds to TRBD1 (5 bases). The CDR3 has 14 amino acids. Trimming cost V 0 bases and J 1 base, with 7 bases left between them. Germline lookup yields CDR1 SGDLS and CDR2 YYNGEE. The CDR3, as DNA: TGTGCCAGCAGCGTAGAAGGGGCGAACACTGAAGCTTTCTTT. This sequence encodes CASSVEGANTEAFF.

This rearrangement joins TRBV7-6 to TRBJ1-2; 8 bases agree with TRBD1. CDR3 length: 17 residues. J lost 4 bases, V lost 7 bases, and 17 bases had no gene match. Germline V CDR1 and CDR2: SGHVS, FNYEAQ. DNA for the CDR3: TGTGCCAGCACCCAGACAATTAAGGGACAGGCGGGCTATGGCTACACCTTC. This gives the protein CASTQTIKGQAGYGYTF.

The gene calls are TRBV12-5 and TRBJ1-2; D call uncertain. CDR1 LGHNT and CDR2 FRNRAP come from the germline V gene. V was shortened by 0 bases and J by 2 bases, with 16 bases between the two germline ends. This CDR3 comprises 17 residues. In nucleotides, the CDR3 is TGTGCTAGTGGTTTGGTAAACAGCGAGGAGGAGAACTATGGCTACACCTTC. Amino acid sequence: CASGLVNSEEENYGYTF. Full variable domain (missing parts from reference TRBV12-5 and TRBJ1-2): DARVTQTPRHKVTEMGQEVTMRCQPILGHNTVFWYRQTMMQGLELLAYFRNRAPLDDSGMPKDRFSAEMPDATLATLKIQPSEPRDSAVYFCASGLVNSEEENYGYTFGSGTRLTVV.

The chain couples TRBV15 to TRBJ2-3; D is ambiguous. The CDR3 consists of 13 residues. Trimming took 3 bases from V and 6 from J, leaving 10 bases between them. Germline loops: CDR1 LNHNV, CDR2 YYDKDF (reference sequence). The CDR3 loop is CATSSIGSDTQYF. CDR3 sequence (DNA): TGTGCCACCAGCAGTATCGGGTCGGATACGCAGTATTTT.

The chain combines TRBV9 with TRBJ1-1; D possibly corresponds to TRBD1 (6 bases). The CDR3 has 15 amino acids. V dropped 1 base and J dropped 3 bases, with 13 bases sitting between them. Germline V gives CDR1 SGDLS, CDR2 YYNGEE. The CDR3 DNA is TGTGCCAGCAGCGTACGACATAACAGGGACACTGAAGCTTTCTTT. Its translation: CASSVRHNRDTEAFF.

The J gene is TRBJ2-1, the V gene TRBV7-9; tentatively, D is TRBD1 (6 bases). The CDR3 is 14 residues long. Germline V gives CDR1 SEHNR, CDR2 FQNEAQ (reference sequence). The ends were cut back, 5 bases at V and 4 bases at J, with 12 bases in the middle. As DNA, the CDR3 is TGTGCCAGCAGCCTGGACAGTTTATACAATGAGCAGTTCTTC. Encoded protein: CASSLDSLYNEQFF.

The chain combines TRBV27 with TRBJ1-2, with 12 bases lining up with TRBD1. The CDR3 covers 16 residues. J gave up 6 bases and V 6 bases, and 11 bases lay outside the gene matches. Germline V gene lookup returns CDR1 MNHEY and CDR2 SMNVEV (reference sequence). The CDR3 is CASRRPGQGAEDGYTF. CDR3 nucleotides: TGTGCCAGCAGACGTCCGGGACAGGGGGCTGAAGATGGCTACACCTTC.

The J gene is TRBJ1-5, the V gene TRBV28; D perhaps matches TRBD1 (5 bases). The CDR3 is 15 amino acids. Germline assignment: CDR1 MDHEN and CDR2 SYDVKM. Trimming removed 4 bases at V and 6 bases at J, with 16 bases between. CDR3 sequence: CASSSPLGGTQPQHF. Here the CDR3 DNA reads TGTGCCAGCAGTTCCCCCCTCGGGGGGACTCAGCCCCAGCATTTT.

The chain joins TRBV15 to TRBJ1-4; D call uncertain. Per germline, CDR1 LNHNV and CDR2 YYDKDF (reference sequence). The V end lost 1 base, the J end lost 8 bases, and 14 bases lay between the germline ends. The CDR3 contains 15 residues. The CDR3 nucleotides read TGTGCCACCAGCAGAGGAAGCCGGGAGGGCGAAAAACTGTTTTTT. As protein: CATSRGSREGEKLFF.

The chain joins TRBV28 to TRBJ2-1, with 14 bases identical to TRBD2. The CDR3 consists of 16 residues. Germline V CDR1 and CDR2: MDHEN, SYDVKM. V was pared by 6 bases and J by 8 bases, with 9 bases of the junction left unmatched. As DNA, the CDR3 is TGTGCCAGCAGGCAAGCCGGGACTAGCGGGAGTGATGAGCAGTTCTTC. It codes for CASRQAGTSGSDEQFF.

This clone was seen only a few times. The V call is TRBV18, the J call TRBJ2-1; maybe TRBD2 (6 bases). The germline gives CDR1 KGHSH, CDR2 LQKENI. This CDR3 has 15 residues. V lost 6 bases and J lost 3, with 15 bases in between. The CDR3 sequence is CASSLLSGNYNEQFF. CDR3 nucleotide sequence: TGTGCCAGCTCCCTGCTTAGCGGAAACTACAATGAGCAGTTCTTC.

This clone was recorded a few times. This chain uses TRBV28 with TRBJ2-7, with D unclear. Per germline, CDR1 MDHEN and CDR2 SYDVKM. V lost 6 bases and J 4 bases, leaving 7 bases between the germline ends. The CDR3 loop spans 11 amino acids. CDR3 in DNA: TGTGCCAGCAGGTTCTATTACGAGCAGTACTTC. This sequence encodes CASRFYYEQYF.

The chain links TRBV9 to TRBJ2-2, with 7 positions matching TRBD2. Germline V gives CDR1 SGDLS, CDR2 YYNGEE. The CDR3 has 18 residues. V shed 0 bases, J shed 1 base, and the junction held 9 bases outside the gene matches. This chain's CDR3 is CASSVGIALARNTGELFF. CDR3 DNA: TGTGCCAGCAGCGTAGGTATTGCACTAGCGAGGAACACCGGGGAGCTGTTTTTT.

This clone was observed once. This chain connects TRBV7-9 to TRBJ1-5, with 11 bases lining up with TRBD1. V gave up 5 bases and J gave up 6 bases; unmatched junction bases: 6. The CDR3 sequence is 15 residues long. Germline V lookup: CDR1 SEHNR, CDR2 FQNEAQ (reference sequence). DNA of the CDR3: TGTGCCAGCAGCATCGGGACAGGGGGTATTCAGCCCCAGCATTTT. It encodes CASSIGTGGIQPQHF.

The chain uses TRBV5-4 and TRBJ1-1; no firm D call. V was trimmed by 0 bases and J by 4 bases, leaving 16 bases between them. Germline CDR1 SGHNT, CDR2 YYREEE (reference sequence). The CDR3 has 16 amino acids. The DNA for the CDR3 is TGTGCCAGCAGCTTGGGTGCCCCTCGGGAGGCCACTGAAGCTTTCTTT. Its translation: CASSLGAPREATEAFF.

The chain couples TRBV2 to TRBJ1-2; 9 bases agree with TRBD1. In germline, CDR1 is SNHLY, CDR2 FYNNEI. J lost 3 bases, V lost 5 bases, and 4 bases had no gene match. The CDR3 is 14 amino acids. CDR3 sequence: CASSRDRDDYGYTF. The CDR3 nucleotides read TGTGCCAGCAGTCGGGACAGGGACGACTATGGCTACACCTTC.

The chain employs TRBV2 and TRBJ1-5; D unresolved. The CDR3 extends over 14 amino acids. V was clipped by 6 bases and J by 6 bases, with 15 bases between them. CDR1 is SNHLY, CDR2 FYNNEI, per germline. The CDR3 sequence is CASRFRPTFQPQHF. The CDR3 DNA sequence: TGTGCCAGCAGGTTCAGGCCGACATTTCAGCCCCAGCATTTT.

V and J are TRBV28 and TRBJ2-7; possible D gene TRBD2, 5 bases. Per germline, CDR1 MDHEN and CDR2 SYDVKM. V was pared by 8 bases and J by 5 bases, with 22 bases between. This CDR3 contains 15 residues. CDR3: CASRTKETGLHEQYF. Here the CDR3 DNA reads TGTGCCAGCCGGACCAAGGAGACCGGACTTCACGAGCAGTACTTC.

This chain links TRBV2 with TRBJ2-7, with a possible D match to TRBD1 (5 bases). This CDR3 region has 12 residues. Trimming shortened V by 3 bases and J by 11 bases, and 14 bases separated the two germline ends. Looked up from germline, CDR1 is SNHLY and CDR2 is FYNNEI. The CDR3 DNA reads as TGTGCCAGCAGTGAGACAGACTTTCAGAAGTACTTC. Translating gives CASSETDFQKYF.

Comment on this clone: As the CDR3 is not closed by the conserved phenylalanine or tryptophan, this likely results from a read error. This sequence joins TRBV2 and TRBJ2-2; a possible D gene is TRBD1 (6 bases). The CDR3 length is 13 residues. The germline CDR1 and CDR2 sequences are SNHLY and FYNNEI. V was pared by 7 bases and J by 4 bases, with 10 bases between. DNA for the CDR3: TGTGCCAGCATGTGGGGGCGCACCGGGGAGCTGTTTTGT. Residues: CASMWGRTGELFC.

A note on this clone: The junction differs from germline at one of its ends, possibly a read error. This specimen includes other DNA sequences encoding the same CDR3. The chain employs TRBV28 and TRBJ1-4, with a weak D call TRBD1 (6 bases). This CDR3 is 15 amino acids long. CDR1 MDHEN and CDR2 SYDVKM come from the germline V gene. The CDR3 DNA reads TGCGCCAGCAGTTCCCTAACAGGGAATAATGAAAAACTGTTTTTT. This encodes CASSSLTGNNEKLFF.

The V call is TRBV6-1, the J call TRBJ2-7; possible D gene TRBD2, 6 bases. CDR3 length: 15 amino acids. Trimming took 3 bases from V and 6 from J, leaving 18 bases between them. From germline, CDR1 is MNHNS and CDR2 SASEGT. For the CDR3, the DNA is TGTGCCAGCAGTGAGGGAGCGGGTTTGCCGGGCGAGCAGTACTTC. Its protein is CASSEGAGLPGEQYF.

The J gene is TRBJ1-5, the V gene TRBV7-2, with 8 nucleotides matching TRBD1. This CDR3 spans 15 amino acids. V was clipped by 2 bases and J by 6 bases; unmatched bases: 6. The V gene's germline CDR1 is SGHTA and CDR2 FQGNSA. The CDR3 spells CASSLQGAMGQPQHF. CDR3 coding DNA: TGTGCCAGCAGCTTACAGGGGGCGATGGGTCAGCCCCAGCATTTT.

V gene TRBV18 combines with J gene TRBJ2-2; maybe TRBD2 (5 bases). Between the trimmed V and J ends, which lost 2 bases and 9 bases, there was a span of 13 bases. Germline CDR1 reads KGHSH; CDR2 reads LQKENI. The CDR3 sequence is 14 residues long. The CDR3 coding sequence is TGTGCCAGCTCACCAACGGGGTCTCAACGGGAGCTGTTTTTT. Translation: CASSPTGSQRELFF.

This clone was recorded once. The chain couples TRBV28 to TRBJ2-7; 7 nucleotides align to TRBD1. The J segment lost 3 bases and the V segment lost 2 bases, leaving 7 bases of the junction unmatched. This CDR3 has 15 residues. CDR1 is MDHEN and CDR2 is SYDVKM in the germline V gene. For the CDR3, the DNA is TGTGCCAGCAGTTTACGGGGACAGAGACGCTACGAGCAGTACTTC. Protein: CASSLRGQRRYEQYF.

The V call is TRBV28, the J call TRBJ1-5, with D perhaps TRBD1 (6 bases). The CDR3 is 14 residues long. The V end was cut by 3 bases, the J end by 5 bases, with 11 bases between. Germline V gene lookup returns CDR1 MDHEN and CDR2 SYDVKM. The CDR3 sequence is CASSLPGVDQPQHF. The CDR3 DNA is TGTGCCAGCAGTTTGCCAGGGGTGGATCAGCCCCAGCATTTT.

The chain joins TRBV27 to TRBJ2-5, with D possibly being TRBD2 (6 bases). The CDR3 contains 14 residues. The V and J ends lost 3 bases and 2 bases respectively, with 10 bases between them. Germline V lookup: CDR1 MNHEY, CDR2 SMNVEV (reference sequence). CDR3 sequence reads: CASSLRRGQETQYF. The CDR3 DNA reads TGTGCCAGCAGTTTGAGGAGGGGACAAGAGACCCAGTACTTC.

V and J are TRBV29-1 and TRBJ2-7, with 10 nucleotides matching TRBD1. Trimming at V came to 3 bases and at J to 6 bases, leaving 5 bases not matched to a gene. CDR3 length: 13 residues. Germline CDR1 and CDR2: SQVTM and ANQGSEA. CDR3 in amino acids: CSVEGQGNSEQYF. The CDR3 DNA follows: TGCAGCGTTGAGGGACAGGGGAATAGCGAGCAGTACTTC.